Listed below are T cell receptor beta chains from one sample, sequenced in a study of shared clonotypes between healthy human individuals. TCRdb's copy holds only in-frame clones and misses some; the assay was immunoSEQ multiplex PCR. The data show 600,000 or so clones, with more than 95% seen just once and 0.25% to 0.35% held by the top ten. The sample taken for sequencing was naive CD8+ T cells sorted from blood. Receptors originate from a man under 40 in good health. Each CDR3 is given with its conserved first and last residue. D genes are given only for firm matches. Size tells how often a clone was seen (once, few, many) or the class of an expanded clone, and some rows leave it out.

CDR3aa | CDR3nt | v_gene | len | d_gene | abundance | j_gene
CAGKGQGYEQYF | TGTGCCGGAAAGGGACAGGGCTACGAGCAGTACTTC | TRBV30 | 12 | TRBD1 | . | TRBJ2-7
CASSFRTSPRTGELFF | TGTGCCAGCAGCTTCCGGACTAGCCCCAGGACCGGGGAGCTGTTTTTT | TRBV9 | 16 | TRBD2 | . | TRBJ2-2
CASSEAWTSGEQFF | TGTGCCAGCAGTGAAGCGTGGACTAGCGGGGAGCAGTTCTTC | TRBV2 | 14 | TRBD2 | . | TRBJ2-1
CASLGEGGNGYTF | TGTGCCAGCCTCGGCGAAGGAGGAAATGGCTACACCTTC | TRBV18 | 13 | . | . | TRBJ1-2
CASSHGPERYEQYF | TGTGCCAGCAGCCACGGACCCGAACGGTACGAGCAGTACTTC | TRBV11-2 | 14 | . | . | TRBJ2-7
CASSRPRDNSYNEQFF | TGTGCCAGCAGCCGTCCCCGGGACAACTCCTACAATGAGCAGTTCTTC | TRBV9 | 16 | . | . | TRBJ2-1
CASSPPGLNTEAFF | TGTGCCAGCTCACCACCAGGTCTGAACACTGAAGCTTTCTTT | TRBV18 | 14 | . | . | TRBJ1-1
CSVGGIDTEAFF | TGCAGCGTTGGAGGGATCGACACTGAAGCTTTCTTT | TRBV29-1 | 12 | . | once | TRBJ1-1
CAMGQGESYEQYF | TGTGCCATGGGACAGGGAGAGTCCTACGAGCAGTACTTC | TRBV10-3 | 13 | TRBD1 | . | TRBJ2-7
CASSAVLALDEQFF | TGCGCCAGCAGCGCGGTCCTAGCGTTGGATGAGCAGTTCTTC | TRBV5-1 | 14 | . | . | TRBJ2-1
CAISESKALGDTQYF | TGTGCCATCAGTGAGTCAAAGGCTCTGGGGGATACGCAGTATTTT | TRBV10-3 | 15 | . | . | TRBJ2-3
CASSLGGQPYEQYF | TGTGCCAGCAGCTTGGGGGGACAGCCCTACGAGCAGTACTTC | TRBV5-4 | 14 | TRBD1 | . | TRBJ2-7
CSVLENTQYF | TGCAGCGTACTGGAGAATACGCAGTATTTT | TRBV29-1 | 10 | . | once | TRBJ2-3
CASSLAFLSLTPAYEQYF | TGTGCCAGCAGCTTGGCCTTTCTCTCTCTCACCCCCGCCTACGAGCAGTACTTC | TRBV5-5 | 18 | . | . | TRBJ2-7
CASNTLGDSDQETQYF | TGTGCCAGCAACACTTTGGGGGACAGCGATCAAGAGACCCAGTACTTC | TRBV7-9 | 16 | TRBD1 | . | TRBJ2-5